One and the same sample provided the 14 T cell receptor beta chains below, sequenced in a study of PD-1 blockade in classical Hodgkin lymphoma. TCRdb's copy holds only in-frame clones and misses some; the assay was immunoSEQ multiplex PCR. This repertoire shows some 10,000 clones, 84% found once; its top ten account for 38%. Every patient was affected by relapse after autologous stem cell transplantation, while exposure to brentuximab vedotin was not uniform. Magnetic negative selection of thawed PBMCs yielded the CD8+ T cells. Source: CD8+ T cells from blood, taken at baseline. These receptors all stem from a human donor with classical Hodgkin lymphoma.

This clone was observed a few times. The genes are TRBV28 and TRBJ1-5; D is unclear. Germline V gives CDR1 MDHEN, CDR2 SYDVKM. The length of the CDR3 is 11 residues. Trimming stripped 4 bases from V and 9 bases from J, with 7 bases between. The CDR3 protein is CASSSGWPQHF. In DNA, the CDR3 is TGTGCCAGCAGTTCCGGGTGGCCCCAGCATTTT.

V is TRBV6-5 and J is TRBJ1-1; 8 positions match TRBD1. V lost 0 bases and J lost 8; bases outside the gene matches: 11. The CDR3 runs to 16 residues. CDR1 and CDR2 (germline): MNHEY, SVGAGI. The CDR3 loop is CASSYSNTGGGLEAFF. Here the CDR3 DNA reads TGTGCCAGCAGTTACTCGAACACAGGGGGAGGATTAGAAGCTTTCTTT.

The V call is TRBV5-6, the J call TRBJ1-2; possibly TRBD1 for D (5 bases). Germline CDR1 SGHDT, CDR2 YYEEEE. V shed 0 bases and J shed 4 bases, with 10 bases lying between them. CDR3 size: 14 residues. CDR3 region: CASSLAQGSYGYTF. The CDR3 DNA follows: TGTGCCAGCAGCTTGGCTCAGGGTTCCTATGGCTACACCTTC. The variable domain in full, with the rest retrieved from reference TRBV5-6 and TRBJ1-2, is DAGVTQSPTHLIKTRGQQVTLRCSPKSGHDTVSWYQQALGQGPQFIFQYYEEEERQRGNFPDRFSGHQFPNYSSELNVNALLLGDSALYLCASSLAQGSYGYTFGSGTRLTVV.

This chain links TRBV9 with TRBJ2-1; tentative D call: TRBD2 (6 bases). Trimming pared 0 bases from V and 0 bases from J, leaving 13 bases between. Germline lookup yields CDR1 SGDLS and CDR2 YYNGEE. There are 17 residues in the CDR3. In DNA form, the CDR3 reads TGTGCCAGCAGCGTAGAACGGGCGGGGAGCTCCTACAATGAGCAGTTCTTC. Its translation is CASSVERAGSSYNEQFF.

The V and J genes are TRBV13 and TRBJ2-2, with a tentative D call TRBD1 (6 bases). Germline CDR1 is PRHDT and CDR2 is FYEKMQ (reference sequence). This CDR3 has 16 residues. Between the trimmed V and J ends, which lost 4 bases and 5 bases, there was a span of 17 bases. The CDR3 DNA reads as TGTGCCAGCAGCTCCTACAGGGCCGAAGGGACCGGGGAGCTGTTTTTT. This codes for CASSSYRAEGTGELFF. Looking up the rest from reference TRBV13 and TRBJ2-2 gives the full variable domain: AAGVIQSPRHLIKEKRETATLKCYPIPRHDTVYWYQQGPGQDPQFLISFYEKMQSDKGSIPDRFSAQQFSDYHSELNMSSLELGDSALYFCASSSYRAEGTGELFFGEGSRLTVL.

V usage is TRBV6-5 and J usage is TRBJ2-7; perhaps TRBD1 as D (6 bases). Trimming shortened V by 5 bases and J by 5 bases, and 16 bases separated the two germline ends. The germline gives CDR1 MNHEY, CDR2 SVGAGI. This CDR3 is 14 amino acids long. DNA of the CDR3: TGTGCCAGCAGTGTCCTCAGGGGTCTGGACGAGCAGTACTTC. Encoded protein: CASSVLRGLDEQYF.

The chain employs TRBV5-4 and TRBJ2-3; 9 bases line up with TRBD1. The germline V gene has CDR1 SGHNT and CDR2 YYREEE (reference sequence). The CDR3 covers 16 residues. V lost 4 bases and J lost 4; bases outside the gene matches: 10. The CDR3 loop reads CASSPQDTGGADTQYF. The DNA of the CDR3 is TGTGCCAGCAGCCCACAAGACACAGGGGGCGCAGATACGCAGTATTTT.

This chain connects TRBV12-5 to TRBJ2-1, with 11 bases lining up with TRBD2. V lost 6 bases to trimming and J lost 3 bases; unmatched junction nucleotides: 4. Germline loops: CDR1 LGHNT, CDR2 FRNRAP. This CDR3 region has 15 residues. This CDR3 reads CASGPGTSGYNEQFF. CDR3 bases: TGTGCTAGTGGCCCCGGGACTAGCGGCTACAATGAGCAGTTCTTC.

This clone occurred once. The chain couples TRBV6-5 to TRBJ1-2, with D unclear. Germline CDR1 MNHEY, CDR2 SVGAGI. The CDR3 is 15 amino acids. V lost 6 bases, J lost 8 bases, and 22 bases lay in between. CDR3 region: CASSHWPAISKGYTF. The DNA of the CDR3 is TGTGCCAGCAGCCACTGGCCGGCGATTTCCAAGGGCTACACCTTC.

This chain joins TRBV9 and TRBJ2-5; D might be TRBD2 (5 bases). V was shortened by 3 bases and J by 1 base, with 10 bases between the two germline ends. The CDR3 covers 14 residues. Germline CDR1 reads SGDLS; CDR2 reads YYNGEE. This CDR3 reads CASSDVARQETQYF. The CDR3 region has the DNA TGTGCCAGCAGCGATGTAGCGCGCCAAGAGACCCAGTACTTC. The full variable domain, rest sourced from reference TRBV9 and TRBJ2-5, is DSGVTQTPKHLITATGQRVTLRCSPRSGDLSVYWYQQSLDQGLQFLIQYYNGEERAKGNILERFSAQQFPDLHSELNLSSLELGDSALYFCASSDVARQETQYFGPGTRLLVL.

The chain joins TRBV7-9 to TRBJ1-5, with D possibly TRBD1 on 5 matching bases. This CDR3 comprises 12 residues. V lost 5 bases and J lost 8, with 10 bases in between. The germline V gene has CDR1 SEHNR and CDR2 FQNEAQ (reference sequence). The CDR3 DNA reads TGTGCCAGCAGCCCAGGGACCGAGCCCCAGCATTTT. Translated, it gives CASSPGTEPQHF.

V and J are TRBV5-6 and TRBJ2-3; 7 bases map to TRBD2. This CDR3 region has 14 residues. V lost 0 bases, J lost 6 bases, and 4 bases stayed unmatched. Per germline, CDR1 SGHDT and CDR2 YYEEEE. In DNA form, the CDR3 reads TGTGCCAGCAGCTTGGGTGATAGCGGGGATACGCAGTATTTT. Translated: CASSLGDSGDTQYF. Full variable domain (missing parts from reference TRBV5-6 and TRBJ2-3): DAGVTQSPTHLIKTRGQQVTLRCSPKSGHDTVSWYQQALGQGPQFIFQYYEEEERQRGNFPDRFSGHQFPNYSSELNVNALLLGDSALYLCASSLGDSGDTQYFGPGTRLTVL.

The CDR3 here is CASSYSKGSVSYEQYF. The CDR3 region has the DNA TGTGCCAGCAGTTACTCGAAGGGCAGTGTGTCCTACGAGCAGTACTTC. The V and J genes are TRBV6-5 and TRBJ2-7; unclear D gene. Germline V lookup: CDR1 MNHEY, CDR2 SVGAGI. Trimming shortened V by 0 bases and J by 1 base, and 13 bases separated the two germline ends. The CDR3 has 16 residues.

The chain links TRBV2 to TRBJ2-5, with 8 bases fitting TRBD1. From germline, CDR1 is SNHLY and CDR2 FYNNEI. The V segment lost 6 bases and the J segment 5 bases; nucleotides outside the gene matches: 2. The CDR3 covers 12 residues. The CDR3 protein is CASRDRAETQYF. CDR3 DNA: TGTGCCAGCAGGGACAGGGCGGAGACCCAGTACTTC.